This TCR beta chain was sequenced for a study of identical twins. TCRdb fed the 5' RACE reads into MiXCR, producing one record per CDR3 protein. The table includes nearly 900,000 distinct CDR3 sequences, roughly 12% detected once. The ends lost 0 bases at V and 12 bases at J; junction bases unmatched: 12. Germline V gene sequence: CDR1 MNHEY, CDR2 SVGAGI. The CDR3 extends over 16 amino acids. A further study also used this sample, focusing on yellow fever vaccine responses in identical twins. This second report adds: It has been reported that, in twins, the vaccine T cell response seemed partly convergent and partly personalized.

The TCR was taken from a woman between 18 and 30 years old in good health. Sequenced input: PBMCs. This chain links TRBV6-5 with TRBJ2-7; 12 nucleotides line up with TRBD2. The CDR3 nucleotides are TGTGCCAGCAGTTACTCGAGCTGGACTAGCGGGGAATCACCGTACTTC. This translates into CASSYSSWTSGESPYF.